One sample yielded the 24 T cell receptor beta chains listed below, sequenced in a study of CD8 T cells in Susac syndrome. Random hexamers were used to reverse transcribe the RNA input (about 0.45 to 1 ug). TCRdb independently ran MiXCR on the immunoSEQ multiplex PCR reads; one entry per CDR3 protein. The table shows some 150,000 distinct CDR3 sequences, with around 95% occurring only once. Sequences were obtained from CD4+ T cells from PBMCs. Receptor source: a human donor with Susac syndrome.

This chain joins TRBV19 and TRBJ1-2, with 9 bases that match TRBD1. V was clipped by 6 bases and J by 4 bases; unmatched bases: 9. The V gene's germline CDR1 is LNHDA and CDR2 SQIVND (reference sequence). This CDR3 comprises 15 residues. CDR3 coding DNA: TGTGCCAGTAGGTCCGGGACAGGGCCTCTCTATGGCTACACCTTC. It is translated as CASRSGTGPLYGYTF.

This sequence joins TRBV7-3 and TRBJ1-1, with D uncertain. Germline lookup yields CDR1 SGHTA and CDR2 FQGTGA. This CDR3 spans 13 amino acids. Trimming left V 0 bases short and J 3 bases short, with 5 bases between. CDR3 nucleotide sequence: TGTGCCAGCAGCTTAACGAAGGACACTGAAGCTTTCTTT. This codes for CASSLTKDTEAFF.

V is TRBV29-1 and J is TRBJ2-7; 12 bases line up with TRBD1. This CDR3 is 13 amino acids long. The J segment lost 7 bases and the V segment lost 5 bases, leaving 6 bases of the junction unmatched. CDR1 and CDR2 from the germline V gene are SQVTM and ANQGSEA. The CDR3 is CSVLPGQGAEQYF. CDR3 coding DNA: TGCAGCGTTCTTCCGGGACAGGGGGCAGAGCAGTACTTC.

The CDR3 coding sequence is TGTGCCAGCAATCGGGGTTGCCCAGGCAATGAGCAGTTCTTC. Protein product: CASNRGCPGNEQFF. The gene calls are TRBV21-1 and TRBJ2-1. TRBV21-1 corresponds to a pseudogene. The CDR3 length is 14 residues.

This chain links TRBV14 with TRBJ1-4; D might be TRBD1 (5 bases). The CDR3 extends over 15 amino acids. CDR1 and CDR2 (germline): SGHDN, FVKESK. Deletions cut 3 bases from V and 8 bases from J, with 16 bases between. The CDR3 DNA reads TGTGCCAGCAGCCAGCAACCGGGACGGCGGGAAAAACTGTTTTTT. Protein: CASSQQPGRREKLFF.

The chain joins TRBV12-3 or TRBV12-4 to TRBJ1-5; D is undetermined. Trimming removed 7 bases from V and 9 bases from J, with 7 bases in between. The CDR3 consists of 10 residues. CDR3 nucleotides: TGTGCCAGCAACCAACGGCCCCAGCATTTT. Translation: CASNQRPQHF.

The chain has TRBV20-1 and TRBJ2-7; D remains unclear. The length of the CDR3 is 15 residues. V was shortened by 0 bases and J by 0 bases, with 12 bases between the two germline ends. In germline, CDR1 is DFQATT, CDR2 SNEGSKA (reference sequence). The CDR3 coding sequence is TGCAGTGCTAGAGATACGGCGCGGAACTCCTACGAGCAGTACTTC. Amino acids: CSARDTARNSYEQYF.

J is TRBJ1-2 and V is TRBV18, with unresolved D. The V gene lost 2 bases and the J gene lost 4 bases, with 5 bases spanning the gap. Germline CDR1 is KGHSH and CDR2 is LQKENI. This CDR3 spans 12 amino acids. CDR3 amino acids: CASSPNGYGYTF. The CDR3, as DNA: TGTGCCAGCTCACCAAACGGCTATGGCTACACCTTC.

J is TRBJ2-5 and V is TRBV5-6, with D hard to call. CDR3 length: 14 amino acids. The V end lost 4 bases, the J end lost 5 bases, and 15 bases lay between the germline ends. Germline V lookup: CDR1 SGHDT, CDR2 YYEEEE. The CDR3 DNA reads TGTGCCAGCAGCCCGGACCCTGGTGGGGAGACCCAGTACTTC. Translated: CASSPDPGGETQYF.

The genes are TRBV29-1 and TRBJ2-7; D might be TRBD2 (6 bases). The V end was cut by 8 bases, the J end by 9 bases, with 11 bases between. The CDR3 consists of 9 residues. Germline CDR1 is SQVTM and CDR2 is ANQGSEA. The CDR3 coding sequence is TGCAGCTCCCAGGGACTGCAGTACTTC. Encoded protein: CSSQGLQYF.

This chain connects TRBV7-3 to TRBJ2-5; D is perhaps TRBD1 (6 bases). This CDR3 has 15 residues. Germline assignment: CDR1 SGHTA and CDR2 FQGTGA. Trimming cost V 2 bases and J 2 bases, with 12 bases left between them. CDR3 in amino acids: CASSLGGHLQETQYF. CDR3 coding DNA: TGTGCCAGCAGCTTAGGGGGACATCTACAAGAGACCCAGTACTTC. Variable domain in full (rest from reference TRBV7-3 and TRBJ2-5): GAGVSQTPSNKVTEKGKYVELRCDPISGHTALYWYRQSLGQGPEFLIYFQGTGAADDSGLPNDRFFAVRPEGSVSTLKIQRTERGDSAVYLCASSLGGHLQETQYFGPGTRLLVL.

This sequence joins TRBV29-1 and TRBJ2-1, with TRBD2 matching over 7 bases. The ends lost 6 bases at V and 8 bases at J; junction bases unmatched: 10. CDR1 is SQVTM, CDR2 ANQGSEA, per germline. The CDR3 has 13 amino acids. CDR3 protein: CSVKPAGIYEQFF. CDR3 nucleotide sequence: TGCAGCGTCAAGCCAGCGGGGATCTATGAGCAGTTCTTC.

This sequence joins TRBV7-6 and TRBJ1-1; D may be TRBD1 (6 bases). CDR1 SGHVS and CDR2 FNYEAQ come from the germline V gene. V lost 5 bases to trimming and J lost 4 bases, with 20 bases between them. The CDR3 totals 16 residues. The CDR3: CASSANPGAGGTEAFF. In nucleotides, the CDR3 is TGTGCCAGCAGCGCTAACCCAGGGGCCGGGGGCACTGAAGCTTTCTTT.

V gene TRBV9 combines with J gene TRBJ2-7; possible D gene TRBD1, 5 bases. Germline lookup yields CDR1 SGDLS and CDR2 YYNGEE. Between the trimmed V and J ends, which lost 7 bases and 0 bases, there was a span of 14 bases. There are 14 residues in the CDR3. CDR3 sequence reads: CASSAGSSSYEQYF. CDR3 nucleotides: TGTGCCAGCTCCGCAGGGTCCAGCTCCTACGAGCAGTACTTC.

The chain couples TRBV15 to TRBJ1-2, with D perhaps matching TRBD1 (5 bases). The V and J ends lost 5 bases and 8 bases respectively, with 21 bases between them. The CDR3 extends over 15 amino acids. Per the germline V gene, CDR1 is LNHNV and CDR2 is YYDKDF (reference sequence). The CDR3 reads CATSRRSRDVEGYTF. As DNA, the CDR3 is TGTGCCACCAGCCGACGGTCCCGGGACGTTGAGGGCTACACCTTC.

This rearrangement joins TRBV15 to TRBJ2-5; tentatively, D is TRBD1 or TRBD2 (6 bases each). The CDR3 is 16 amino acids. Germline-derived CDR1 and CDR2 are LNHNV and YYDKDF (reference sequence). V was cut by 1 base and J by 5 bases, with 17 bases left in between. Here the CDR3 reads CATSRAPPGAGETQYF. DNA for the CDR3: TGTGCCACCAGCAGAGCCCCTCCGGGGGCAGGGGAGACCCAGTACTTC.

The rearrangement joins TRBV12-3 or TRBV12-4 to TRBJ2-3; TRBD2 agrees at 8 bases. The CDR3 is 16 amino acids. With V trimmed by 3 bases and J by 4 bases, 9 bases remained unmatched. CDR3 sequence (DNA): TGTGCCAGCAGTTTTGATGTAGCGGGGTGGGCAGATACGCAGTATTTT. It yields the protein CASSFDVAGWADTQYF.

This rearrangement joins TRBV5-8 to TRBJ1-5, with D tentatively TRBD1 (5 bases). Germline loops: CDR1 SGHTS, CDR2 YDEGEE. Trimming removed 1 base at V and 5 bases at J, with 10 bases between. This CDR3 spans 14 amino acids. This CDR3 reads CASSLRVGDQPQHF. CDR3 bases: TGTGCCAGCAGCTTGAGAGTAGGGGATCAGCCCCAGCATTTT.

The V gene is TRBV20-1, the J gene TRBJ2-3, with D unclear. Trimming cost V 7 bases and J 0 bases, with 5 bases left between them. The CDR3 loop spans 11 amino acids. Per the germline V gene, CDR1 is DFQATT and CDR2 is SNEGSKA (reference sequence). This chain's CDR3 is CSVFSTDTQYF. In DNA, the CDR3 is TGCAGTGTGTTTAGCACAGATACGCAGTATTTT.

The DNA for the CDR3 is TGTGCCAGCAGCTTATCCCTAGGAGAGACCCAGTACTTC. It encodes CASSLSLGETQYF. This sequence joins TRBV11-1 and TRBJ2-5, with D hard to call. The germline CDR1 and CDR2 sequences are SGHAT and FQDESV (reference sequence). The V end lost 2 bases, the J end lost 4 bases, and 8 bases lay between the germline ends. There are 13 residues in the CDR3.

The chain is built from TRBV4-3 and TRBJ2-6, with no clear D. Germline values: CDR1 LGHNA, CDR2 YSLEER. The CDR3 runs 14 residues. V dropped 1 base and J dropped 2 bases, with 3 bases sitting between them. CDR3 DNA sequence: TGCGCCAGCAGCCAAGTACCTGGGGCCAACGTCCTGACTTTC. It codes for CASSQVPGANVLTF.

This sequence joins TRBV4-2 and TRBJ2-3; a possible D gene is TRBD2 (6 bases). The CDR3 runs 14 residues. V was cut by 2 bases and J by 3 bases, with 9 bases left in between. The germline gives CDR1 LGHNA, CDR2 YNFKEQ. CDR3 sequence (DNA): TGTGCCAGCAGCCAACGGGGGAGAACAGATACGCAGTATTTT. It yields the protein CASSQRGRTDTQYF.

J is TRBJ1-5 and V is TRBV18; 7 bases are shared with TRBD1. This CDR3 region has 14 residues. J lost 6 bases, V lost 3 bases, and 5 bases had no gene match. Germline loops: CDR1 KGHSH, CDR2 LQKENI. The CDR3 bases are TGTGCCAGCTCACCGCAGGGGGTAGCTCAGCCCCAGCATTTT. This encodes CASSPQGVAQPQHF.

The CDR3 DNA sequence: TGTGCCAGCAGCCAAGAATGGGGGGGGACTGAAGCTTTCTTT. Its protein product is CASSQEWGGTEAFF. The V gene is TRBV3-1, the J gene TRBJ1-1, with a weak D call TRBD1 (5 bases). Trimming pared 0 bases from V and 5 bases from J, leaving 10 bases between. The CDR3 length is 14 residues. Germline V gene sequence: CDR1 LGHDT, CDR2 YNNKEL (reference sequence).